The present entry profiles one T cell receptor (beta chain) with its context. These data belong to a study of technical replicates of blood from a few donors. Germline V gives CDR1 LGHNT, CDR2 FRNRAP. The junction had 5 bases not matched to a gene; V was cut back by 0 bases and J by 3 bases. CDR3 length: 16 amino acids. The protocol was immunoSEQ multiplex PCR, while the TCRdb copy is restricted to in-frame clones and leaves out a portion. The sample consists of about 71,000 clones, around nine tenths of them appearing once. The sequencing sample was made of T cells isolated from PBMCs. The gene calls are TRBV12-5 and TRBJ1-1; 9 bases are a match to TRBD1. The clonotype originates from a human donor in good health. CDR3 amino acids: CASGLVRGTGYTEAFF. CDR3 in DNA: TGTGCTAGTGGTTTGGTAAGGGGGACAGGGTACACTGAAGCTTTCTTT.